This T cell receptor beta chain comes out of a study of T cell responses to AZD1222 COVID-19 vaccine. Findings of the study overall: Unmutated variant regions are reportedly the target of nearly half of TCRs that are spike-specific.

The CDR3 covers 16 residues. From germline, CDR1 is SGDLS and CDR2 YYNGEE. Trimming removed 4 bases from V and 8 bases from J; junction bases left unmatched: 15. Here immunoSEQ multiplex PCR was the method, and the copy in TCRdb shows in-frame clones only, minus some. The table shows 150,000 to 200,000 clones, with roughly 92% occurring only once. Notes on this clone: Its matching antigen is unknown.

Sample: peripheral blood, taken on day 0 of AZD1222 vaccination. The TCR sequence derives from an adult in good health. V is TRBV9 and J is TRBJ1-3; TRBD1 matches 7 bases. This CDR3 is CASSTGPGQAWYTIYF. Here the CDR3 DNA reads TGTGCCAGCAGCACCGGGCCCGGACAGGCCTGGTACACCATATATTTT.